This T cell receptor beta chain stems from a study of Graves' ophthalmopathy and Graves' hyperthyroidism. A few counts support this clonotype. With 3 bases clipped from V and 4 bases from J, the junction kept 8 bases outside the gene matches. Germline CDR1 SGDLS, CDR2 YYNGEE. The CDR3 contains 15 residues. Researchers took RNA transcripts and amplified TCR beta CDR3 regions from them. The workflow started with a first-round RT-PCR run with HTBI primers and then moved on to a second-round multiplex PCR. In TCRdb, the multiplex PCR reads were re-called with MiXCR into one record per CDR3 protein. Here the sample spans 450,000 to 600,000 distinct CDR3 sequences, under 45% being singletons.

The sequenced sample was peripheral blood or thyroid tissue (not recorded which). V gene TRBV9 combines with J gene TRBJ2-7; TRBD1 agrees at 9 bases. This receptor was taken from an adult man with Graves' hyperthyroidism. CDR3 in DNA: TGTGCCAGCAGCGAGGGGGGACAGGGAATATACGAGCAGTACTTC. Amino acid sequence: CASSEGGQGIYEQYF.